This record concerns one T cell receptor (beta chain) sequence. Profiled with immunoSEQ multiplex PCR; TCRdb holds only in-frame clones, not every one. The top ten hold 6.9% of the sample, which has 86,000 or so clones, 88% seen once. V gave up 4 bases and J gave up 4 bases, with 18 bases separating them. This CDR3 is 16 amino acids long. The germline V gene has CDR1 SGHKS and CDR2 YYEKEE (reference sequence). This record belongs to a study of T cell responses to AZD1222 COVID-19 vaccine. This chain uses TRBV5-5 with TRBJ2-1; a weak D match, TRBD2 (5 bases). The specimen was peripheral blood, collected 28 days after the second AZD1222 dose. The TCR was taken from an adult who received the AZD1222 COVID-19 vaccine. The CDR3 region has the DNA TGTGCCAGCAGCCCCACAACTAGTTCCCTATACAATGAGCAGTTCTTC. Translated, it gives CASSPTTSSLYNEQFF.